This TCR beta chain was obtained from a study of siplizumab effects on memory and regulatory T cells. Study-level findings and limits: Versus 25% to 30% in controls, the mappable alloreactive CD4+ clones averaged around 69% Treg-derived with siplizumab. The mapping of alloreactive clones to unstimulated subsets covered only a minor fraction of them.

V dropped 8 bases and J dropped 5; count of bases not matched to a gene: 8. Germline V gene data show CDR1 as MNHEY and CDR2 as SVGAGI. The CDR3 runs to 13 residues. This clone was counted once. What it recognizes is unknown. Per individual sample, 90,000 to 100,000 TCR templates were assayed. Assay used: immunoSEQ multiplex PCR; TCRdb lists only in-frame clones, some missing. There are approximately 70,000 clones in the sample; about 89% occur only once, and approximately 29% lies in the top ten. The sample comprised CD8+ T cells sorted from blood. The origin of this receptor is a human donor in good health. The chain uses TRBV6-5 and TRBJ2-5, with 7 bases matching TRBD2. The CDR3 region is CASPGGLVETQYF. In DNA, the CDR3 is TGTGCCAGCCCGGGAGGTCTGGTTGAGACCCAGTACTTC.